This entry lists 24 T cell receptor beta chains sequenced from one sample in a study of shared clonotypes between healthy human individuals. The assay was immunoSEQ multiplex PCR, and TCRdb's table has in-frame clones only and misses some. The sample yields 2 million to 2.5 million clones, 90% to 95% seen once. Sequencing was performed on naive CD4+ T cells from PBMCs. Subset defined: CD45RA+ positively selected. All receptors derive from a young man in good health. Some clones in this sample may be carry-over from other donors' samples.

The gene calls are TRBV27 and TRBJ1-1; D is undetermined. The CDR3 totals 15 residues. Germline lookup yields CDR1 MNHEY and CDR2 SMNVEV (reference sequence). Trimming left V 2 bases short and J 11 bases short, with 21 bases between. CDR3 bases: TGTGCCAGCAGTTTACCGAGAACCCCAGGAGGGAAGGCTTTCTTT. It codes for CASSLPRTPGGKAFF.

CDR3 sequence: CASSRDLIQETQYF. The CDR3 coding sequence is TGTGCCAGCAGTAGGGACCTAATCCAAGAGACCCAGTACTTC. This chain uses TRBV6-1 with TRBJ2-5; TRBD1 or TRBD2 may be the D gene (5 bases each). Germline lookup yields CDR1 MNHNS and CDR2 SASEGT. With 5 bases removed from V and 1 base from J, the gap between germline ends came to 11 bases. The CDR3 is 14 residues long.

This clone has only one observation. Other DNA variants within this sample encode the same CDR3. V and J are TRBV5-1 and TRBJ1-1; D uncertain. There are 13 residues in the CDR3. Trimming took 4 bases from V and 4 from J, leaving 11 bases between them. Germline CDR1 SGHRS, CDR2 YFSETQ. The CDR3 here is CASSLEGATEAFF. The CDR3 region has the DNA TGCGCCAGCAGCCTGGAGGGCGCCACTGAAGCTTTCTTT.

The rearrangement joins TRBV13 to TRBJ1-2, with D perhaps matching TRBD1 (5 bases). The CDR3 is 14 residues long. V lost 3 bases and J lost 0, with 8 bases in between. Germline loops: CDR1 PRHDT, CDR2 FYEKMQ (reference sequence). CDR3 sequence (DNA): TGTGCCAGCAGCTTGGACACCACTAACTATGGCTACACCTTC. As protein: CASSLDTTNYGYTF.

For this clone: This is likely a read error, given that the CDR3 carries no conserved phenylalanine or tryptophan at its end. The DNA is omitted, as the CDR3 cannot be located on it reliably, and the CDR3 follows TCRdb's listing. The rearrangement joins TRBV2 to TRBJ1-2; the DNA was not used to check the table's D call, TRBD1. Per germline, CDR1 SNHLY and CDR2 FYNNEI. The CDR3 length equals 11 residues, ends included. CDR3 amino acids: CASSEDSAGLY.

This clone has a handful of counts. The chain employs TRBV5-1 and TRBJ1-1; possible D gene TRBD1, 6 bases. The V end was cut by 7 bases, the J end by 2 bases, with 12 bases between. CDR3 size: 13 residues. Germline assignment: CDR1 SGHRS and CDR2 YFSETQ. CDR3 coding DNA: TGCGCCAGCGGTGGACAGTCTAACACTGAAGCTTTCTTT. Amino acid sequence: CASGGQSNTEAFF.

V gene TRBV25-1 combines with J gene TRBJ1-1; no clear D gene. CDR3 length equals 13 residues. Germline CDR1 and CDR2: MGHDK and SYGVNS. Trimming cost V 4 bases and J 3 bases, with 9 bases left between them. CDR3 region: CASSAREDTEAFF. The CDR3 nucleotides read TGTGCCAGCAGTGCTAGGGAGGACACTGAAGCTTTCTTT.

The CDR3 nucleotides are TGCGCCAGCAGCTTGCAGTTTGGGGAGACCCAGTACTTC. Translated: CASSLQFGETQYF. This sequence joins TRBV5-1 and TRBJ2-5, with D uncertain. Germline V gene lookup returns CDR1 SGHRS and CDR2 YFSETQ. Trimming took off 1 base at V and 5 bases at J, with 9 bases between the two ends. The CDR3 spans 13 residues.

CDR3 loop: CASSSAGTTSNQPQHF. In DNA, the CDR3 is TGTGCCAGCAGTTCCGCCGGGACCACTAGCAATCAGCCCCAGCATTTT. This sequence joins TRBV28 and TRBJ1-5, with D possibly TRBD1 on 5 matching bases. With 4 bases removed from V and 0 bases from J, the gap between germline ends came to 13 bases. Germline V lookup: CDR1 MDHEN, CDR2 SYDVKM. The CDR3 is made up of 16 amino acids.

The V gene is TRBV2, the J gene TRBJ2-2; D may be TRBD1 or TRBD2 (5 bases each). Germline V gene sequence: CDR1 SNHLY, CDR2 FYNNEI. The CDR3 contains 13 residues. V lost 8 bases and J 2 bases, leaving 9 bases between the germline ends. The CDR3 nucleotides read TGTGCCAGCGGGACGGACAACACCGGGGAGCTGTTTTTT. Translation gives CASGTDNTGELFF. Full variable domain (remainder filled in from reference TRBV2 and TRBJ2-2): EPEVTQTPSHQVTQMGQEVILRCVPISNHLYFYWYRQILGQKVEFLVSFYNNEISEKSEIFDDQFSVERPDGSNFTLKIRSTKLEDSAMYFCASGTDNTGELFFGEGSRLTVL.

This clone has only one observation. The chain carries TRBV2 and TRBJ2-2, with D perhaps matching TRBD1 (6 bases). Germline assignment: CDR1 SNHLY and CDR2 FYNNEI. The CDR3 length is 14 residues. V lost 5 bases and J lost 7, with 14 bases in between. The CDR3 reads CASSHRDKGGELFF. In DNA, the CDR3 is TGTGCCAGCAGTCACCGGGACAAAGGCGGGGAGCTGTTTTTT. The full variable domain, in which reference TRBV2 and TRBJ2-2 provide the parts outside the CDR3, is EPEVTQTPSHQVTQMGQEVILRCVPISNHLYFYWYRQILGQKVEFLVSFYNNEISEKSEIFDDQFSVERPDGSNFTLKIRSTKLEDSAMYFCASSHRDKGGELFFGEGSRLTVL.

The chain combines TRBV28 with TRBJ2-7; 9 bases are shared with TRBD2. Germline CDR1 is MDHEN and CDR2 is SYDVKM. CDR3 length equals 16 residues. J gave up 3 bases and V 7 bases, and 13 bases lay outside the gene matches. Here the CDR3 reads CASTGVAGVQVYEQYF. CDR3 nucleotide sequence: TGTGCCAGCACTGGGGTAGCGGGAGTTCAAGTCTACGAGCAGTACTTC.

The chain uses TRBV29-1 and TRBJ2-7; D is uncertain. Germline CDR1 is SQVTM and CDR2 is ANQGSEA. This CDR3 contains 13 residues. The V and J ends lost 4 bases and 5 bases respectively, with 15 bases between them. DNA of the CDR3: TGCAGCGTTGCATCACAGATGACGAACGAGCAGTACTTC. This translates into CSVASQMTNEQYF.

This clone has just one count. This chain connects TRBV7-9 to TRBJ1-2; D is unresolved. The CDR3 is made up of 14 amino acids. Trimming took off 2 bases at V and 2 bases at J, with 9 bases between the two ends. The germline V gene encodes CDR1 SEHNR and CDR2 FQNEAQ (reference sequence). CDR3 bases: TGTGCCAGCAGCTTATGGAATTCAAACTATGGCTACACCTTC. Translation: CASSLWNSNYGYTF.

This chain connects TRBV9 to TRBJ1-4; TRBD1 matches 7 bases. This CDR3 region has 14 residues. CDR1 is SGDLS and CDR2 is YYNGEE in the germline V gene. The trim removed 4 bases at V and 3 bases at J, leaving 3 bases unmatched. The CDR3 DNA sequence: TGTGCCAGCAGCAAGGGGGCCTCTAATGAAAAACTGTTTTTT. It codes for CASSKGASNEKLFF.

This chain connects TRBV7-2 to TRBJ2-4; unclear D gene. This CDR3 spans 14 amino acids. Deletions cut 5 bases from V and 0 bases from J, with 8 bases between. Germline V lookup: CDR1 SGHTA, CDR2 FQGNSA. The CDR3, as DNA: TGTGCCAGCAGCCAACAGATAGCCAAAAACATTCAGTACTTC. Its translation: CASSQQIAKNIQYF.

The V gene is TRBV5-1, the J gene TRBJ2-1; tentatively, D is TRBD1 (5 bases). This CDR3 has 15 residues. V lost 2 bases and J 0 bases, leaving 9 bases between the germline ends. CDR1 is SGHRS and CDR2 is YFSETQ in the germline V gene. The CDR3 DNA reads as TGCGCCAGCAGCTTAAGGGGCGCCTCCTACAATGAGCAGTTCTTC. This encodes CASSLRGASYNEQFF.

This clone appeared once. In nucleotides, the CDR3 is TGCGCCAGCAGCTTGTATGGGGGGGCATCAGATACGCAGTATTTT. The encoded protein is CASSLYGGASDTQYF. The chain carries TRBV5-1 and TRBJ2-3; perhaps TRBD2 as D (7 bases). The length of the CDR3 is 15 residues. V gave up 1 base and J gave up 4 bases, with 13 bases separating them. In germline, CDR1 is SGHRS, CDR2 YFSETQ. Together with reference TRBV5-1 and TRBJ2-3, the CDR3 gives the full variable domain: KAGVTQTPRYLIKTRGQQVTLSCSPISGHRSVSWYQQTPGQGLQFLFEYFSETQRNKGNFPGRFSGRQFSNSRSEMNVSTLELGDSALYLCASSLYGGASDTQYFGPGTRLTVL.

This clone has just one count. The V call is TRBV7-8, the J call TRBJ1-5; maybe TRBD1 (5 bases). The CDR3 loop spans 16 amino acids. Trimming took off 5 bases at V and 6 bases at J, with 20 bases between the two ends. CDR1 is SGHVS, CDR2 FQNEAQ, per germline. In DNA form, the CDR3 reads TGTGCCAGCAGCCCAAGGGGACTCGCAGACGTTCAGCCCCAGCATTTT. It translates to CASSPRGLADVQPQHF.

This clone turned up a few times. The chain is built from TRBV9 and TRBJ2-7; 11 bases are a match to TRBD2. V lost 4 bases to trimming and J lost 3 bases; unmatched junction nucleotides: 6. Per germline, CDR1 SGDLS and CDR2 YYNGEE. The CDR3 contains 15 residues. DNA for the CDR3: TGTGCCAGCAGCATCGGACTAGCGGGTAGCTACGAGCAGTACTTC. Encoded protein: CASSIGLAGSYEQYF.

The rearrangement links TRBV19 to TRBJ2-1; D is tentatively TRBD1 or TRBD2 (5 bases each). Germline V gene data show CDR1 as LNHDA and CDR2 as SQIVND (reference sequence). The CDR3 consists of 16 residues. Trimming took 9 bases from V and 4 from J, leaving 22 bases between them. The CDR3 nucleotides are TGTGCCAGCTCTACCGGGACGCGCTTGGCGTACAATGAGCAGTTCTTC. Translating it yields CASSTGTRLAYNEQFF.

The chain uses TRBV10-3 and TRBJ2-3; 10 bases are a match to TRBD1. J was trimmed by 3 bases and V by 6 bases; bases with no gene match: 3. The CDR3 consists of 14 residues. Germline CDR1 and CDR2: ENHRY and SYGVKD. The CDR3 spells CAIRGQGETDTQYF. The CDR3 nucleotides read TGTGCCATCAGAGGACAGGGGGAGACAGATACGCAGTATTTT.

The rearrangement links TRBV18 to TRBJ1-5; TRBD1 matches at 10 bases. Trimming cost V 2 bases and J 6 bases; bases outside gene matches: 10. CDR1 and CDR2 (germline): KGHSH, LQKENI. The CDR3 contains 17 residues. This CDR3 reads CASSPSFSGTGVQPQHF. In nucleotides, the CDR3 is TGTGCCAGCTCACCAAGCTTCTCTGGGACAGGGGTTCAGCCCCAGCATTTT.

The chain combines TRBV28 with TRBJ1-1; D is perhaps TRBD1 (6 bases). Germline values: CDR1 MDHEN, CDR2 SYDVKM. The V gene lost 9 bases and the J gene lost 5 bases, with 19 bases spanning the gap. The CDR3 spans 14 residues. This CDR3 is CASLGGGAWTEAFF. The CDR3 DNA sequence: TGTGCCAGTCTTGGGGGGGGCGCTTGGACTGAAGCTTTCTTT. Complete variable domain (other parts from reference TRBV28 and TRBJ1-1): DVKVTQSSRYLVKRTGEKVFLECVQDMDHENMFWYRQDPGLGLRLIYFSYDVKMKEKGDIPEGYSVSREKKERFSLILESASTNQTSMYLCASLGGGAWTEAFFGQGTRLTVV.